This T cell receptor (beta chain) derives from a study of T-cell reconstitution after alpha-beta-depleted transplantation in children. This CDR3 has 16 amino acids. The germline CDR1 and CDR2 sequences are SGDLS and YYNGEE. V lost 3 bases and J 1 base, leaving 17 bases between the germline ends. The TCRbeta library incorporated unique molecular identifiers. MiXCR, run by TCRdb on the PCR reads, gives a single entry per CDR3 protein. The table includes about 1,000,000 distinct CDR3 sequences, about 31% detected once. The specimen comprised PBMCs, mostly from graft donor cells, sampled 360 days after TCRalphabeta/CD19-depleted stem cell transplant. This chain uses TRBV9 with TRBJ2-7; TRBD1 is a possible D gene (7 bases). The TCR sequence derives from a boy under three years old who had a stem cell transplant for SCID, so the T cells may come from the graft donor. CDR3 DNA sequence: TGTGCCAGCAGCGCGGAGGGGGCAGGGGGTTCCTACGAGCAGTACTTC. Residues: CASSAEGAGGSYEQYF.